The entry below describes one T cell receptor beta chain. Its antigen is currently unknown. Every sampled donor was Caucasian and healthy. One entry per CDR3 protein, called by TCRdb with MiXCR from the 5' RACE reads. The data show under 350,000 distinct CDR3 sequences, 7.5% to 9.5% seen once. The source of the sample is a study of identical twins. Germline values: CDR1 SEHNR, CDR2 FQNEAQ (reference sequence). The CDR3 has 17 amino acids. V lost 4 bases and J lost 6; bases outside the gene matches: 15. The study's findings and limits: Insertions ran lower in abundant cord blood beta clonotypes, though not in memory repertoires.

These data were likewise used in another study, on yellow fever vaccine responses in identical twins. According to that study: Vaccine-induced T cell responses in twins were reportedly observed to appear partly convergent, partly personalized.

The chain uses TRBV7-9 and TRBJ1-2, with 9 bases that match TRBD1. Sequenced material: CD8+ T cells sorted from blood. The TCR was taken from a woman between 18 and 29 years old in good health. The CDR3 region is CASSSPTTRDRENGYTF. DNA for the CDR3: TGTGCCAGCAGCTCACCGACAACAAGGGACAGGGAGAATGGCTACACCTTC.